A single sample is the source of the 16 T cell receptor beta chains below, sequenced in a study of blood T cell repertoires in COVID-19. Data came from immunoSEQ multiplex PCR; TCRdb stores just in-frame clones and leaves some out. The repertoire consists of about 97,000 clones, with roughly 86% occurring once and the leading ten covering about 10%. Sequencing input: peripheral blood. These TCRs come from a man aged 35-49 years with active or convalescent COVID-19.

This clone was observed a few times. The V and J genes are TRBV18 and TRBJ1-2; 7 nucleotides match TRBD1. The germline CDR1 and CDR2 sequences are KGHSH and LQKENI. This CDR3 comprises 14 residues. The V segment lost 3 bases and the J segment 6 bases; nucleotides outside the gene matches: 7. The CDR3, as DNA: TGTGCCAGCTCACCGGAGGGGGCGCCCGATGGCTACACCTTC. Translation: CASSPEGAPDGYTF.

In DNA form, the CDR3 reads TGTGCCAGCAGCCAAGATCCCGTCTCTGGAAACACCATATATTTT. It translates to CASSQDPVSGNTIYF. The chain carries TRBV4-2 and TRBJ1-3; D gene ambiguous. CDR1 and CDR2 (germline): LGHNA, YNFKEQ. V lost 0 bases, J lost 0 bases, and 6 bases lay in between. This CDR3 has 15 residues.

This clone was recorded once. The chain carries TRBV6-6 and TRBJ2-3, with 12 bases matching TRBD2. This CDR3 contains 18 residues. From germline, CDR1 is MNHNY and CDR2 SVGAGI (reference sequence). V was clipped by 5 bases and J by 0 bases; unmatched bases: 9. The CDR3 reads CASSLRLAGVQSTDTQYF. CDR3 nucleotide sequence: TGTGCCAGCAGTCTGCGACTAGCGGGGGTCCAGAGCACAGATACGCAGTATTTT.

J is TRBJ2-3 and V is TRBV4-2, with TRBD2 as a possible D gene (6 bases). Trimming pared 4 bases from V and 0 bases from J, leaving 17 bases between. Germline CDR1 reads LGHNA; CDR2 reads YNFKEQ. The CDR3 spans 17 residues. CDR3 sequence (DNA): TGTGCCAGCAGCCCGCGGGGCGGGATGGCTAGCACAGATACGCAGTATTTT. Translated, it gives CASSPRGGMASTDTQYF.

This clone was observed once. CDR3 sequence reads: CASRARQGDTEAFF. The CDR3 region has the DNA TGCGCCAGCAGGGCCAGACAGGGGGACACTGAAGCTTTCTTT. This rearrangement joins TRBV5-1 to TRBJ1-1; TRBD1 aligns across 9 bases. This CDR3 region has 14 residues. CDR1 is SGHRS, CDR2 YFSETQ, per germline. Trimming removed 5 bases from V and 3 bases from J; junction bases left unmatched: 5. Filled out from reference TRBV5-1 and TRBJ1-1, the complete variable domain reads KAGVTQTPRYLIKTRGQQVTLSCSPISGHRSVSWYQQTPGQGLQFLFEYFSETQRNKGNFPGRFSGRQFSNSRSEMNVSTLELGDSALYLCASRARQGDTEAFFGQGTRLTVV.

The chain has TRBV9 and TRBJ2-1, with 11 bases identical to TRBD2. J lost 3 bases, V lost 3 bases, and 5 bases had no gene match. Germline CDR1 is SGDLS and CDR2 is YYNGEE. This CDR3 contains 16 residues. The CDR3 DNA is TGTGCCAGCAGCGCAGTAGCGGGGGGGCACTACAATGAGCAGTTCTTC. Translation: CASSAVAGGHYNEQFF.

The chain is built from TRBV5-1 and TRBJ2-7; D perhaps matches TRBD1 (6 bases). Germline V gives CDR1 SGHRS, CDR2 YFSETQ. V was clipped by 3 bases and J by 4 bases, with 17 bases between them. This CDR3 is built from 15 residues. This CDR3 is CASSSGQNRAYEQYF. CDR3 DNA: TGCGCCAGCAGCTCGGGACAAAATAGGGCTTACGAGCAGTACTTC.

The chain has TRBV7-2 and TRBJ1-2; 7 bases fit TRBD1. V shed 3 bases, J shed 6 bases, and the junction held 4 bases outside the gene matches. The CDR3 extends over 13 amino acids. Germline V gene data show CDR1 as SGHTA and CDR2 as FQGNSA. The CDR3, as DNA: TGTGCCAGCAGCTTTACGACAGGGAATGGCTACACCTTC. It yields the protein CASSFTTGNGYTF.

The chain employs TRBV7-6 and TRBJ2-7; 8 bases match TRBD1. The germline gives CDR1 SGHVS, CDR2 FNYEAQ. This CDR3 is built from 15 residues. V gave up 5 bases and J gave up 6 bases; unmatched junction bases: 12. The CDR3 loop is CASSRKDLQGAEQYF. Here the CDR3 DNA reads TGTGCCAGCAGCCGAAAAGACCTCCAGGGGGCCGAGCAGTACTTC.

The J gene is TRBJ1-5, the V gene TRBV7-9, with TRBD1 matching 9 bases. J gave up 4 bases and V 9 bases, and 7 bases lay outside the gene matches. The CDR3 loop spans 14 amino acids. CDR1 is SEHNR, CDR2 FQNEAQ, per germline (reference sequence). The CDR3 coding sequence is TGTGCCAGTTCCGGGACAGGGTATAATCAGCCCCAGCATTTT. The encoded protein is CASSGTGYNQPQHF.

The chain recombines TRBV25-1 with TRBJ2-2, with 10 bases identical to TRBD1. The V and J ends lost 5 bases and 8 bases, in that order; junction bases with no gene match: 11. Germline assignment: CDR1 MGHDK and CDR2 SYGVNS. The CDR3 runs to 16 residues. Written as DNA, the CDR3 is TGTGCCAGCAGTCCCACGACAGGGGGCGTGTTGGGGGAGCTGTTTTTT. This encodes CASSPTTGGVLGELFF.

This clone appeared once. The identical CDR3 is also encoded by other nucleotide sequences in the sample. V gene TRBV29-1 combines with J gene TRBJ1-2, with 10 bases that match TRBD1. This CDR3 contains 12 residues. The junction had 1 base not matched to a gene; V was cut back by 6 bases and J by 3 bases. Germline lookup yields CDR1 SQVTM and CDR2 ANQGSEA. CDR3 sequence (DNA): TGCAGCGTGGGGACAGGGGACTATGGCTACACCTTC. This encodes CSVGTGDYGYTF.

The chain links TRBV7-2 to TRBJ2-1, with a weak D call TRBD2 (6 bases). The germline V gene has CDR1 SGHTA and CDR2 FQGNSA. This CDR3 spans 15 amino acids. The ends were cut back, 3 bases at V and 3 bases at J, with 12 bases in the middle. In DNA form, the CDR3 reads TGTGCCAGCAGCTTGTCTGCGGACTACTACAATGAGCAGTTCTTC. Residues: CASSLSADYYNEQFF.

The chain is built from TRBV30 and TRBJ1-1; D unclear. CDR1 is GTSNPN, CDR2 SVGIG, per germline (reference sequence). V was cut by 3 bases and J by 0 bases, with 8 bases left in between. The CDR3 has 13 amino acids. The CDR3 reads CAWRRSMNTEAFF. CDR3 DNA: TGTGCCTGGAGGAGGAGCATGAACACTGAAGCTTTCTTT.

The chain combines TRBV10-3 with TRBJ2-2; D may be TRBD2 (5 bases). From germline, CDR1 is ENHRY and CDR2 SYGVKD. With 11 bases removed from V and 7 bases from J, the gap between germline ends came to 17 bases. The CDR3 spans 13 residues. Here the CDR3 reads CAVEGEEGGELFF. CDR3 in DNA: TGTGCCGTAGAGGGAGAAGAGGGCGGGGAGCTGTTTTTT.

The chain links TRBV3-1 (or the pseudogene TRBV3-2) to TRBJ1-6; D is ambiguous. This CDR3 comprises 16 residues. V lost 0 bases and J lost 9, with 15 bases in between. Germline-derived CDR1 and CDR2 are LGHDT and YNNKEL (reference sequence). The CDR3 nucleotides are TGTGCCAGCAGCCAAGATCGGACTCCCGAGGGTTCACCCCTCCACTTT. Protein: CASSQDRTPEGSPLHF.